The TCR beta chain under discussion was sequenced for a study of cytomegalovirus exposure and HLA in healthy donors. Germline V gene sequence: CDR1 SGHNT, CDR2 YYREEE (reference sequence). The CDR3 has 15 residues. The J segment lost 7 bases and the V segment lost 0 bases, leaving 5 bases of the junction unmatched. In its sample, this clone was seen once. Both 60 Vbeta primers and 13 Jbeta primers went into the PCR. Measured with immunoSEQ multiplex PCR; TCRdb has only the in-frame clones, and not every one. The sample contains some 70,000 clones, roughly 69% of which appear only once. These donors, healthy bone marrow donors, were studied.

The chain uses TRBV5-4 and TRBJ1-4; 8 nucleotides agree with TRBD1. The receptor's source is a woman in her fifties or sixties in good health and CMV-seronegative. The sequenced material came from PBMCs. The CDR3 loop reads CASSLGGGTGEKLFF. The CDR3 bases are TGTGCCAGCAGCTTGGGGGGAGGGACAGGTGAAAAACTGTTTTTT.